This T cell receptor (beta chain) was recorded in a study of siplizumab effects on memory and regulatory T cells. Whole-study findings and limits: Memory cells seemed less diverse than naive T cells, which also seemed major contributors to the alloresponse. Suppressive function of proliferating Tregs from siplizumab cultures was not confirmed. Many proliferating CD4+ or CD8+ clones remained unclassified. Roughly 75-96% of them could not be assigned either a naive or a memory phenotype. Sequences below about 10^-5 frequency were poorly captured, and few alloreactive clones mapped to unstimulated subsets.

Sequencing was performed with immunoSEQ multiplex PCR; in TCRdb, only in-frame clones are kept and a portion is missing. The sample has about 50,000 clones, roughly 87% seen once. With 0 bases clipped from V and 3 bases from J, the junction kept 10 bases outside the gene matches. The CDR3 contains 17 residues. The germline CDR1 and CDR2 sequences are SEHNR and FQNEAQ (reference sequence). With respect to this clone: Its matching antigen is unknown.

The material sequenced was naive CD8+ T cells sorted from blood. This sequence originates from a human donor in good health. This sequence joins TRBV7-9 and TRBJ2-7; 8 nucleotides line up with TRBD2. CDR3 sequence reads: CASSLAFVQRESYEQYF. CDR3 DNA sequence: TGTGCCAGCAGCTTAGCGTTCGTCCAGCGGGAGAGCTACGAGCAGTACTTC.